The 32 T cell receptor beta chains below all came from one sample that was sequenced in a study of CD8 T cells in ankylosing spondylitis (TCRdb year 2017). The library was obtained by 5' RACE. Sequencing was performed on an Illumina HiSeq 2500. Through fastp at Q25 and MiXCR, TCRdb rebuilt clones from the public reads, retaining in-frame beta chains. Merged by CDR3 protein, the rows form single entries marked with the most common genes and DNA. The sample profile shows about 340,000 distinct CDR3 sequences; 20% of them were found once. About 12% of the sample rests with the top ten. The sample taken for sequencing was blood, either unsorted or a sorted T cell fraction (not recorded which). The receptors come from a male donor with ankylosing spondylitis or in good health (not recorded which).

Ten or more counts support this clonotype. The rearrangement joins TRBV7-3 to TRBJ2-4; 11 nucleotides align to TRBD2. J lost 7 bases, V lost 0 bases, and 11 bases had no gene match. Per germline, CDR1 SGHTA and CDR2 FQGTGA. The CDR3 contains 18 residues. CDR3 sequence: CASSLTTSGASGLNIQYF. The CDR3 DNA reads as TGTGCCAGCAGCTTAACGACTAGCGGGGCGTCCGGTCTCAACATTCAGTACTTC.

The chain employs TRBV15 and TRBJ2-3; 7 nucleotides match TRBD1. With 4 bases clipped from V and 0 bases from J, the junction kept 7 bases outside the gene matches. Germline V gene sequence: CDR1 LNHNV, CDR2 YYDKDF (reference sequence). The CDR3 runs to 16 residues. The CDR3 region is CATSTTGTASTDTQYF. The CDR3 DNA follows: TGTGCCACCAGCACCACAGGGACAGCTAGCACAGATACGCAGTATTTT. Full variable domain (remainder filled in from reference TRBV15 and TRBJ2-3): DAMVIQNPRYQVTQFGKPVTLSCSQTLNHNVMYWYQQKSSQAPKLLFHYYDKDFNNEADTPDNFQSRRPNTSFCFLDIRSPGLGDTAMYLCATSTTGTASTDTQYFGPGTRLTVL.

The J gene is TRBJ2-5, the V gene TRBV6-5, with 7 bases that match TRBD1. The V and J ends lost 3 bases and 0 bases, in that order; junction bases with no gene match: 4. The CDR3 loop spans 15 amino acids. CDR1 is MNHEY, CDR2 SVGAGI, per germline. The CDR3 here is CASSYIRGYQETQYF. The CDR3 nucleotides read TGTGCCAGCAGTTATATCAGGGGGTACCAAGAGACCCAGTACTTC.

This clonotype was counted only a few times. V and J are TRBV21-1 and TRBJ2-1; TRBD2 is the table's D call and was not checked against the DNA. TRBV21-1 has pseudogene status. CDR3 size: 16 residues. The chain's CDR3 is CASSKERAGDIDEQFF. In nucleotides, the CDR3 is TGTGCCAGCAGCAAAGAGAGAGCGGGGGATATCGATGAGCAGTTCTTC.

This clonotype has a handful of counts. The J gene is TRBJ1-1, the V gene TRBV2, with D hard to call. Trimming removed 3 bases at V and 8 bases at J, with 7 bases between. The CDR3 is 11 residues long. CDR1 and CDR2 from the germline V gene are SNHLY and FYNNEI. The CDR3 DNA reads TGTGCCAGCAGTGATAGGTTCGAAGCTTTCTTT. Its protein product is CASSDRFEAFF.

The sample holds many counts of this clonotype. The V gene is TRBV3-1, the J gene TRBJ2-6, with D perhaps matching TRBD2 (5 bases). Trimming took off 0 bases at V and 7 bases at J, with 13 bases between the two ends. The CDR3 runs to 16 residues. Per germline, CDR1 LGHDT and CDR2 YNNKEL (reference sequence). Here the CDR3 DNA reads TGTGCCAGCAGCCAAGAAGCCGAGGGTGGCGCCAACGTCCTGACTTTC. It is translated as CASSQEAEGGANVLTF.

The V gene is TRBV5-6, the J gene TRBJ2-7; D tentatively reads TRBD1 or TRBD2 (6 bases each). The CDR3 is 13 residues long. The V gene's germline CDR1 is SGHDT and CDR2 YYEEEE. Trimming took 2 bases from V and 6 from J, leaving 12 bases between them. CDR3 region: CASSFGGLCEQYF. Written as DNA, the CDR3 is TGTGCCAGCAGCTTCGGGGGCCTCTGCGAGCAGTACTTC.

This chain uses TRBV4-1 with TRBJ2-7, with 9 nucleotides matching TRBD2. The V and J ends lost 0 bases and 3 bases, in that order; junction bases with no gene match: 12. CDR3 length: 18 amino acids. Germline CDR1 is MGHRA and CDR2 is YSYEKL. CDR3 nucleotide sequence: TGCGCCAGCAGCCAAGATTTTAGCGGGGGCCTCACTATCTACGAGCAGTACTTC. Its protein is CASSQDFSGGLTIYEQYF.

J is TRBJ2-5 and V is TRBV7-9; D is undetermined. CDR1 is SEHNR, CDR2 FQNEAQ, per germline (reference sequence). V was pared by 4 bases and J by 6 bases, with 15 bases between. The CDR3 is made up of 14 amino acids. The CDR3 here is CASSSAPRPKTQYF. The CDR3 bases are TGTGCCAGCAGCTCCGCCCCGCGACCGAAGACCCAGTACTTC.

This rearrangement joins TRBV7-2 to TRBJ2-6, with TRBD1 matching 9 bases. The germline gives CDR1 SGHTA, CDR2 FQGNSA. The CDR3 is 16 residues long. J lost 4 bases, V lost 7 bases, and 8 bases had no gene match. The CDR3 bases are TGTGCCAGCACCTGGGACAGGGCTTCGGGGGCCAACGTCCTGACTTTC. This gives the protein CASTWDRASGANVLTF.

The chain joins TRBV5-1 to TRBJ2-1; D unresolved. This CDR3 has 13 residues. Per germline, CDR1 SGHRS and CDR2 YFSETQ. Trimming took off 1 base at V and 10 bases at J, with 12 bases between the two ends. The CDR3 DNA reads TGCGCCAGCAGCTTGTTCGGTATAGCCGAGCAGTTCTTC. Its translation is CASSLFGIAEQFF.

The chain has TRBV20-1 and TRBJ1-1; D is perhaps TRBD1 (6 bases). The CDR3 has 15 amino acids. Germline CDR1 and CDR2: DFQATT and SNEGSKA (reference sequence). The germline V and J ends were trimmed by 1 base and 1 base, with 13 bases remaining between them. This CDR3 is CSARALQGPNTEAFF. CDR3 nucleotides: TGCAGTGCTAGAGCGTTACAGGGACCGAACACTGAAGCTTTCTTT.

This rearrangement joins TRBV27 to TRBJ2-7; D not certain. The V end was cut by 3 bases, the J end by 5 bases, with 14 bases between. Per germline, CDR1 MNHEY and CDR2 SMNVEV (reference sequence). The CDR3 consists of 14 residues. The CDR3 sequence: CASSFLGGIHEQYF. CDR3 nucleotide sequence: TGTGCCAGCAGTTTCCTAGGTGGGATCCACGAGCAGTACTTC.

This chain joins TRBV15 and TRBJ2-5; D is unclear. CDR3 length equals 12 residues. Looked up from germline, CDR1 is LNHNV and CDR2 is YYDKDF (reference sequence). The ends were cut back, 0 bases at V and 4 bases at J, with 3 bases in the middle. In nucleotides, the CDR3 is TGTGCCACCAGCAGAGATGGAGAGACCCAGTACTTC. It specifies CATSRDGETQYF. Supplemented by reference TRBV15 and TRBJ2-5, the full variable domain reads DAMVIQNPRYQVTQFGKPVTLSCSQTLNHNVMYWYQQKSSQAPKLLFHYYDKDFNNEADTPDNFQSRRPNTSFCFLDIRSPGLGDTAMYLCATSRDGETQYFGPGTRLLVL.

This clonotype occurred a few times. The rearrangement joins TRBV13 to TRBJ1-4; a possible D gene is TRBD1 (5 bases). Germline lookup yields CDR1 PRHDT and CDR2 FYEKMQ (reference sequence). V shed 0 bases and J shed 11 bases, with 10 bases lying between them. CDR3 length: 13 residues. The chain's CDR3 is CASSLGPGPKLFF. CDR3 nucleotide sequence: TGTGCCAGCAGCTTAGGCCCAGGGCCCAAACTGTTTTTT.

This clonotype was seen a few times. Here the CDR3 DNA reads TGTGCCAGCAGCACAGGGTCAGATACGCAGTATTTT. The encoded protein is CASSTGSDTQYF. The chain carries TRBV12-3 or TRBV12-4 and TRBJ2-3; D perhaps matches TRBD1 (6 bases). The ends were cut back, 6 bases at V and 4 bases at J, with 8 bases in the middle. CDR3 length equals 12 residues.

The chain combines TRBV7-2 with TRBJ2-7, with 11 bases fitting TRBD2. This CDR3 spans 14 amino acids. The V gene's germline CDR1 is SGHTA and CDR2 FQGNSA. V shed 3 bases and J 9 bases; nucleotides not matched to a gene: 7. The CDR3 spells CASSFLSGGAWQYF. The CDR3 nucleotides read TGTGCCAGCAGCTTCCTTAGCGGGGGGGCTTGGCAGTACTTC.

This clonotype turned up a few times. The genes are TRBV29-1 and TRBJ1-4; D gene unclear. V lost 7 bases and J 4 bases, leaving 7 bases between the germline ends. Germline V gene sequence: CDR1 SQVTM, CDR2 ANQGSEA. The CDR3 totals 11 residues. The CDR3 reads CSAGVNEKLFF. The CDR3 coding sequence is TGCAGCGCAGGCGTTAATGAAAAACTGTTTTTT.

This chain links TRBV7-2 with TRBJ2-7, with 7 nucleotides matching TRBD2. CDR1 SGHTA and CDR2 FQGNSA come from the germline V gene. The CDR3 has 15 residues. J was trimmed by 2 bases and V by 5 bases; bases with no gene match: 9. In DNA, the CDR3 is TGTGCCAGCAGCCCACCGGGACTACTTACCTACGAGCAGTACTTC. This encodes CASSPPGLLTYEQYF.

The chain couples TRBV5-1 to TRBJ2-5, with D unclear. Trimming removed 3 bases at V and 2 bases at J, with 17 bases between. Germline values: CDR1 SGHRS, CDR2 YFSETQ. This CDR3 region has 16 residues. This CDR3 reads CASSYPKGRIQETQYF. The CDR3 DNA reads as TGCGCCAGCAGCTACCCAAAAGGGCGCATTCAAGAGACCCAGTACTTC.

This rearrangement joins TRBV20-1 to TRBJ2-3; D is ambiguous. This CDR3 has 14 amino acids. CDR1 and CDR2 (germline): DFQATT, SNEGSKA (reference sequence). V lost 4 bases and J 0 bases, leaving 11 bases between the germline ends. The CDR3 reads CSATILDSTDTQYF. In DNA, the CDR3 is TGCAGTGCTACCATCCTAGACAGCACAGATACGCAGTATTTT.

In this sample, this clonotype turned up many times. J is TRBJ1-6 and V is TRBV27; TRBD1 matches at 9 bases. The trim removed 5 bases at V and 6 bases at J, leaving 2 bases unmatched. Germline values: CDR1 MNHEY, CDR2 SMNVEV (reference sequence). The CDR3 is made up of 14 amino acids. The chain's CDR3 is CASSPGQGNSPLHF. In DNA, the CDR3 is TGTGCCAGCAGTCCGGGACAGGGTAATTCACCCCTCCACTTT.

The rearrangement links TRBV9 to TRBJ2-1; 13 bases match TRBD2. In germline, CDR1 is SGDLS, CDR2 YYNGEE. The CDR3 is made up of 13 amino acids. V shed 3 bases and J 14 bases; nucleotides not matched to a gene: 5. CDR3 in DNA: TGTGCCAGCAGCGCCGCCGGGACTAGCGGGGAGTTCTTC. Translated: CASSAAGTSGEFF.

This chain connects TRBV4-1 to TRBJ2-2; D not resolved. The CDR3 covers 13 residues. Germline CDR1 is MGHRA and CDR2 is YSYEKL. Trimming cost V 0 bases and J 6 bases, with 5 bases left between them. The DNA for the CDR3 is TGCGCCAGCAGCCAAGAAGGTCCCGGGGAGCTGTTTTTT. It encodes CASSQEGPGELFF.

This clonotype was counted only a few times. The chain is built from TRBV7-9 and TRBJ2-1; D not resolved. The CDR3 covers 15 residues. V was cut by 6 bases and J by 2 bases, with 14 bases left in between. CDR1 is SEHNR and CDR2 is FQNEAQ in the germline V gene (reference sequence). The chain's CDR3 is CASSLSDSTYNEQFF. CDR3 nucleotides: TGTGCCAGCAGTTTGTCTGACTCAACCTACAATGAGCAGTTCTTC.

This clonotype appeared a few times. CDR3 bases: TGTGCCAGCAGCGCGACAGGGGGAGACACCGGGGAGCTGTTTTTT. Its protein product is CASSATGGDTGELFF. This chain links TRBV9 with TRBJ2-2; 9 bases align to TRBD1. Germline-derived CDR1 and CDR2 are SGDLS and YYNGEE. V lost 3 bases and J lost 3; bases outside the gene matches: 3. This CDR3 contains 15 residues.

The chain joins TRBV3-1 to TRBJ2-7, with TRBD1 matching 9 bases. Trimming at V came to 5 bases and at J to 5 bases, leaving 7 bases not matched to a gene. The CDR3 runs to 14 residues. Germline CDR1 reads LGHDT; CDR2 reads YNNKEL (reference sequence). CDR3 amino acids: CASSKRRTGDEQYF. The CDR3 bases are TGTGCCAGCAGCAAGAGACGGACAGGGGACGAGCAGTACTTC.

The gene calls are TRBV30 and TRBJ2-7; 11 bases match TRBD1. Germline V CDR1 and CDR2: GTSNPN, SVGIG (reference sequence). The CDR3 extends over 13 amino acids. The V and J ends lost 5 bases and 6 bases, in that order; junction bases with no gene match: 6. The CDR3 region is CAWGWTGGVEQYF. DNA of the CDR3: TGTGCCTGGGGCTGGACAGGGGGCGTCGAGCAGTACTTC.

The rearrangement uses TRBV12-3 or TRBV12-4 and TRBJ1-1, with unresolved D. Trimming shortened V by 3 bases and J by 8 bases, and 7 bases separated the two germline ends. The CDR3 spans 11 residues. The CDR3 DNA reads as TGTGCCAGCAGTTTGGGTATGGAAGCTTTCTTT. It is translated as CASSLGMEAFF.

This clonotype was counted only a few times. This chain links TRBV27 with TRBJ2-3, with 8 bases lining up with TRBD2. CDR1 and CDR2 from the germline V gene are MNHEY and SMNVEV (reference sequence). The J segment lost 4 bases and the V segment lost 9 bases, leaving 12 bases of the junction unmatched. This CDR3 contains 15 residues. This CDR3 is CASGIGGGPADTQYF. In DNA, the CDR3 is TGTGCCAGTGGAATTGGCGGGGGGCCAGCAGATACGCAGTATTTT.

The chain carries TRBV29-1 and TRBJ1-2; D not certain. The CDR3 sequence is 12 residues long. V lost 4 bases, J lost 8 bases, and 14 bases lay in between. Germline CDR1 reads SQVTM; CDR2 reads ANQGSEA. The CDR3 region is CSVGSPSGGYTF. Here the CDR3 DNA reads TGCAGCGTTGGATCCCCCAGTGGAGGCTACACCTTC.

At least ten counts were recorded for this clonotype. V gene TRBV6-4 combines with J gene TRBJ2-3; 7 bases match TRBD2. Looked up from germline, CDR1 is MRHNA and CDR2 is SNTAGT. Germline trimming cut 0 bases from V and 2 bases from J; bases unmatched to any gene: 5. This CDR3 region has 16 residues. The CDR3 DNA reads as TGTGCCAGCAGTGACTCTTATCAGCGGGACACAGATACGCAGTATTTT. Protein product: CASSDSYQRDTDTQYF.